This T cell receptor (beta chain) was profiled in a study of CXCR3-negative and CXCR3-positive naive CD8 T cells. The study's findings and limits: TCR interaction strength was inferred from TRB CDR3 physicochemistry, as CD5 matched across naive subsets. When CXCR3-positive naive cells were set against CXCR3-negative naive cells, the former had more hydrophobic TRB CDR3s. Partially decreased CXCR3 expression was recorded after cryopreservation, and fresh PBMCs were used in most assays. Diversity was high in both naive subsets and much lower in memory cells.

As to this clonotype: Its antigen is unidentified.

The TRB cDNA libraries were prepared by 5' RACE with UMI labels. TCRdb re-analyzed the 5' RACE reads; it lists each CDR3 protein once, without DNA. Its table records over 150,000 distinct CDR3 sequences. CD45RO-CCR7+CD27+CD95- cells counted as naive CD8+ T cells. The CDR3 runs to 15 residues. Germline CDR1 is MNHEY and CDR2 is SVGAGI. The chain employs TRBV6-5 and TRBJ1-1; without DNA, the TCRdb call of TRBD1 cannot be checked. This receptor was identified in a human donor in good health. Some clones in this sample may be carry-over from other donors' samples. Input material: naive CXCR3+ CD8+ T cells from blood. The subset here: CD45RO-CCR7+CD27+CD95- naive CD8+ T cells expressing CXCR3 (TNR3+). This CDR3 reads CASSRSPGSKTEAFF.